The 14 T cell receptor beta chains listed next were all sequenced from one sample in a study of tumor-infiltrating lymphocytes in oesophageal squamous cell carcinoma. MiXCR was run by TCRdb on the PCR reads, yielding one entry per CDR3 protein. The table includes roughly 20,000 distinct CDR3 sequences, about 43% detected once. The sequenced material came from normal esophageal tissue next to the tumor. These receptors came from a female donor with esophageal squamous cell carcinoma.

This clonotype was seen a few times. The V call is TRBV5-4, the J call TRBJ2-3; maybe TRBD1 (6 bases). The CDR3 is 14 residues long. With 4 bases removed from V and 14 bases from J, the gap between germline ends came to 23 bases. Germline V lookup: CDR1 SGHNT, CDR2 YYREEE (reference sequence). The CDR3 DNA reads TGTGCCAGCAGCCTTAACAGGGACCACGGGGAGCTGTATTTT. Protein sequence: CASSLNRDHGELYF.

This clonotype was counted at least ten times. The chain combines TRBV5-1 with TRBJ2-7, with 9 bases fitting TRBD1. Germline assignment: CDR1 SGHRS and CDR2 YFSETQ. V was clipped by 2 bases and J by 0 bases; unmatched bases: 3. The CDR3 covers 15 residues. In DNA form, the CDR3 reads TGCGCCAGCAGCTTTACAGGGGGCCTCTCCTACGAGCAGTACTTC. Translating gives CASSFTGGLSYEQYF.

About this clonotype: This sequence may be a read error, since a much larger clone differs from it by one base. The chain has TRBV11-2 and TRBJ2-7; D gene uncertain. This CDR3 spans 15 amino acids. V gave up 1 base and J gave up 7 bases, with 17 bases separating them. Germline assignment: CDR1 SGHAT and CDR2 FQNNGV. CDR3 residues: CASSLVGTTYNEQYF. Written as DNA, the CDR3 is TGTGCCAGCAGCTTAGTGGGTACAACTTACAATGAGCAGTACTTC. Using reference TRBV11-2 and TRBJ2-7 for the parts outside the CDR3, the full variable domain is EAGVAQSPRYKIIEKRQSVAFWCNPISGHATLYWYQQILGQGPKLLIQFQNNGVVDDSQLPKDRFSAERLKGVDSTLKIQPAKLEDSAVYLCASSLVGTTYNEQYFGPGTRLTVT.

This clonotype has at least ten counts. This chain links TRBV12-3 or TRBV12-4 with TRBJ2-3, with D perhaps TRBD1 or TRBD2 (6 bases each). V lost 2 bases to trimming and J lost 0 bases, with 9 bases between them. The CDR3 is 15 residues long. The CDR3 DNA reads TGTGCCAGCAGTTTACAGGGGAGGAGCACAGATACGCAGTATTTT. As protein: CASSLQGRSTDTQYF.

The V call is TRBV7-7, the J call TRBJ2-3; possible D gene TRBD1, 6 bases. Germline-derived CDR1 and CDR2 are SSHAT and FNYEAQ (reference sequence). Trimming left V 3 bases short and J 11 bases short, with 12 bases between. This CDR3 is 12 amino acids long. CDR3 sequence reads: CASSLTGNEQYF. DNA of the CDR3: TGTGCCAGCAGCTTGACAGGTAATGAGCAGTATTTT. The full variable domain, with the rest looked up from reference TRBV7-7 and TRBJ2-3, is GAGVSQSPRYKVTKRGQDVTLRCDPISSHATLYWYQQALGQGPEFLTYFNYEAQPDKSGLPSDRFSAERPEGSISTLTIQRTEQRDSAMYRCASSLTGNEQYFGPGTRLTVL.

The V and J genes are TRBV12-3 or TRBV12-4 and TRBJ2-3, with 9 positions matching TRBD1. Trimming at V came to 0 bases and at J to 6 bases, leaving 10 bases not matched to a gene. There are 17 residues in the CDR3. This chain's CDR3 is CASSLAGTGYSGDTQYF. In DNA form, the CDR3 reads TGTGCCAGCAGTTTAGCTGGGACAGGGTATTCCGGGGATACGCAGTATTTT.

The chain has TRBV24-1 and TRBJ2-5, with D maybe TRBD1 (6 bases). This CDR3 has 14 residues. The germline gives CDR1 KGHDR, CDR2 SFDVKD. V shed 3 bases and J shed 1 base, with 8 bases lying between them. The CDR3 region has the DNA TGTGCCACCAGTGATCAGGGGACCCAAGAGACCCAGTACTTC. Its translation is CATSDQGTQETQYF.

The chain couples TRBV6-6 to TRBJ2-3, with 8 bases fitting TRBD1. The J call is in doubt because the DNA end fits TRBJ1-1 better. This CDR3 has 14 amino acids. From germline, CDR1 is MNHNY and CDR2 SVGAGI (reference sequence). CDR3 loop: CASGRTGRGTEAFF. DNA for the CDR3: TGTGCCAGCGGCAGGACAGGGCGGGGCACTGAAGCTTTCTTT.

This clonotype was seen many times. One base away lies a much larger clone, so this may be a sequencing read error. The chain is built from TRBV7-8 and TRBJ2-7; D may match TRBD1 or TRBD2 (5 bases each). Per germline, CDR1 SGHVS and CDR2 FQNEAQ. The V gene lost 2 bases and the J gene lost 7 bases, with 21 bases spanning the gap. The length of the CDR3 is 16 residues. The CDR3 protein is CASSLRDPLSYNEQYF. The CDR3 DNA reads TGTGCCAGCAGCTTAAGGGACCCTTTGTCCTACAATGAGCAGTACTTC. The entire variable domain, with the rest obtained from reference TRBV7-8 and TRBJ2-7, is as follows: GAGVSQSPRYKVAKRGQDVALRCDPISGHVSLFWYQQALGQGPEFLTYFQNEAQLDKSGLPSDRFFAERPEGSVSTLKIQRTQQEDSAVYLCASSLRDPLSYNEQYFGPGTRLTVT.

The chain combines TRBV4-3 with TRBJ2-5, with 10 bases fitting TRBD2. The DNA end favors TRBJ2-7, so the J call may be wrong. CDR3 length equals 15 residues. Germline V gene sequence: CDR1 LGHNA, CDR2 YSLEER. The CDR3 sequence is CASSLNSGRRDEQYF. The CDR3 DNA sequence: TGCGCCAGCAGCCTAAATAGCGGGAGGAGGGACGAGCAGTACTTC.

This clonotype has just a few counts. V and J are TRBV19 and TRBJ1-1; D unclear. Per germline, CDR1 LNHDA and CDR2 SQIVND (reference sequence). The CDR3 consists of 13 residues. Trimming removed 2 bases from V and 5 bases from J, with 9 bases in between. This CDR3 reads CASSIKGATEAFF. DNA of the CDR3: TGTGCCAGTAGTATAAAGGGTGCGACTGAAGCTTTCTTT.

In nucleotides, the CDR3 is TGTGCCAGCAGTGAAGCGATAACAGGGGGGACAGATACGCAGTATTTT. Translation: CASSEAITGGTDTQYF. The genes are TRBV6-1 and TRBJ2-3; 8 bases match TRBD1. The CDR3 spans 16 residues. Unmatched junction bases numbered 5, after V lost 0 bases and J lost 3 bases. Germline V gives CDR1 MNHNS, CDR2 SASEGT.

Worth noting for this clonotype: The conserved phenylalanine or tryptophan is not found at the CDR3 terminus, so this likely reflects a read error. The DNA is left out, because the CDR3 cannot be placed on it with certainty; the CDR3 is given as TCRdb lists it. This chain uses TRBV5-1 with TRBJ2-5; TRBD1, the table's D call, lacks a check against the DNA. The CDR3 comprises 15 residues, both ends counted. Germline V CDR1 and CDR2: SGHRS, YFSETQ. CDR3 amino acids: CASSLDSRVGYTFGS.

This chain links TRBV6-2 or TRBV6-3 with TRBJ2-4; a possible D gene is TRBD2 (6 bases). With 0 bases removed from V and 7 bases from J, the gap between germline ends came to 13 bases. This CDR3 spans 15 amino acids. The germline CDR1 and CDR2 sequences are MNHEY and SVGEGT. Here the CDR3 reads CASSYSAGTGNIQYF. The CDR3 DNA reads as TGTGCCAGCAGTTACTCAGCCGGGACTGGCAACATTCAGTACTTC.